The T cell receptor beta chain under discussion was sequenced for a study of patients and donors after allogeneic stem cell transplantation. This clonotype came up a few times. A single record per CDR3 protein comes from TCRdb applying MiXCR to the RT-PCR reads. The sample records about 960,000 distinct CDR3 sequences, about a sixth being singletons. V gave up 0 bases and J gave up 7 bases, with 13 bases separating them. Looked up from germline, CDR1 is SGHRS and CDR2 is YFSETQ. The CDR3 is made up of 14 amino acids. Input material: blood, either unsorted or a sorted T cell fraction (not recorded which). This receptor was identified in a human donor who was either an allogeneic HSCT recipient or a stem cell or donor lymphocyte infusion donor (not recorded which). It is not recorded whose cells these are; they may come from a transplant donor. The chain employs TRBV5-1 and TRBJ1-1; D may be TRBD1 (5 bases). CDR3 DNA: TGCGCCAGCAGCTTGGAACGGCAGGGCCATGAAGCTTTCTTT. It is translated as CASSLERQGHEAFF.